The source of this T cell receptor (beta chain) is a study of spatial heterogeneity in lung cancer. Study details: Combinations of a unique TCR and a UMI were tallied in raw reads, and on average each appeared more than ten times.

Many counts were recorded for this clonotype. V dropped 5 bases and J dropped 8 bases, with 13 bases sitting between them. There are 13 residues in the CDR3. Germline V gene lookup returns CDR1 SGDLS and CDR2 YYNGEE. Time point in this sample: sample taken at primary tumor resection. Frozen PBMC, nontumor lung or tumor provided whole RNA, which was sequenced unsorted. TCRdb reprocessed the 5' RACE reads with MiXCR, giving one entry per CDR3 protein. The sample has 35,000 to 45,000 distinct CDR3 sequences, approximately 5.2% seen once. Here the sequenced sample was PBMCs, taken at surgery. This TCR was recovered from a female donor with early-stage non-small cell lung cancer. The chain links TRBV9 to TRBJ1-4, with unresolved D. The CDR3 sequence: CASSWSPDEKLFF. In DNA form, the CDR3 reads TGTGCCAGCAGTTGGTCTCCAGACGAAAAACTGTTTTTT.